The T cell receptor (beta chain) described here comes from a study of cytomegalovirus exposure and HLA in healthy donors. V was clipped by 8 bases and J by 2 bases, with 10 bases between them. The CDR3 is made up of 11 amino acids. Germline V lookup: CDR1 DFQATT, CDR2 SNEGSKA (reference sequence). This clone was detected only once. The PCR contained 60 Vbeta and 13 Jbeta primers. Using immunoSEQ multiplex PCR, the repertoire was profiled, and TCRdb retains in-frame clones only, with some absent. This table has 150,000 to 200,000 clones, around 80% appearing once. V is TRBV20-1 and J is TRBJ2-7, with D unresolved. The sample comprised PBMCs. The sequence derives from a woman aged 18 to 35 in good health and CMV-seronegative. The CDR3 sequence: CSSQSAYEQYF. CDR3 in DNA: TGCAGTTCACAGTCGGCCTACGAGCAGTACTTC.